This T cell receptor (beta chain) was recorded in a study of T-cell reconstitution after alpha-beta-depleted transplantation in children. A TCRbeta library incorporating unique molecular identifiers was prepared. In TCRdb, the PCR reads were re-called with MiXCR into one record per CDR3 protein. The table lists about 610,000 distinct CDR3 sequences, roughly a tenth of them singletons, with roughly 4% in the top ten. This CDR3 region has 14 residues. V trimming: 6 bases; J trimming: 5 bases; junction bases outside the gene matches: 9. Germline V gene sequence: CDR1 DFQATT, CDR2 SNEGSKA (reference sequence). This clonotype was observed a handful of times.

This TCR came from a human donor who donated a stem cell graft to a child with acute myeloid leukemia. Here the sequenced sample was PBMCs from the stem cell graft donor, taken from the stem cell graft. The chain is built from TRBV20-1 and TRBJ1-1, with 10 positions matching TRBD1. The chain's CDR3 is CSATPPGQGTEAFF. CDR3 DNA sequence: TGCAGTGCCACCCCCCCGGGACAGGGGACTGAAGCTTTCTTT.